The 32 T cell receptor beta chains reported below all come from one sample, sequenced in a study of untreated major depressive disorder. Findings and limits, study-wide: Compared with controls, depressed patients showed more TRBV05-01 (Vbeta 5.1) usage in CD4+ T cells.

Their antigens are not known. Some clones are missing from TCRdb's copy, which holds only in-frame ones; the method was immunoSEQ multiplex PCR. In the table there are around 13,000 clones, 80% to 95% of which are singletons. The specimen sequenced was CD4+ T cells from PBMCs. Receptors were obtained from a man in his thirties or forties with major depressive disorder.

As to this clone: Distinct nucleotide sequences in the sample also encode this CDR3. The chain carries TRBV6-1 and TRBJ1-5, with D unclear. Germline-derived CDR1 and CDR2 are MNHNS and SASEGT. Trimming took off 9 bases at V and 6 bases at J, with 12 bases between the two ends. The CDR3 runs 12 residues. The CDR3 bases are TGTGCCAGTCGTTTAGGATCTCAGCCCCAGCATTTT. Translation: CASRLGSQPQHF.

The chain links TRBV28 to TRBJ2-1; 11 bases match TRBD2. The germline V gene encodes CDR1 MDHEN and CDR2 SYDVKM. This CDR3 is 16 amino acids long. Losses at the gene ends were 0 bases for V and 7 bases for J; bases not matched to a gene: 5. CDR3 in DNA: TGTGCCAGCAGTTTATGGGGTAGCGGGGGGGCAAATGAGCAGTTCTTC. This translates into CASSLWGSGGANEQFF.

The J gene is TRBJ2-7, the V gene TRBV19, with a tentative D call TRBD1 (6 bases). This CDR3 is built from 15 residues. Germline loops: CDR1 LNHDA, CDR2 SQIVND (reference sequence). Deletions cut 10 bases from V and 2 bases from J, with 21 bases between. The CDR3 region has the DNA TGTGCCACCTCAAAAGGCAGGGGCCCGCCCTACGAGCAGTACTTC. Translating gives CATSKGRGPPYEQYF.

The CDR3 loop is CASSPPSGVGVDEQYF. CDR3 in DNA: TGTGCCAGCAGCCCCCCATCCGGTGTGGGGGTGGACGAGCAGTACTTC. This sequence joins TRBV16 and TRBJ2-7, with D perhaps assigned TRBD1 or TRBD2 (5 bases each). CDR1 is KGHSY and CDR2 is FQNENV in the germline V gene. V was trimmed by 4 bases and J by 5 bases, leaving 21 bases between them. This CDR3 comprises 16 residues. Drawing the rest from reference TRBV16 and TRBJ2-7, the complete variable domain is GEEVAQTPKHLVRGEGQKAKLYCAPIKGHSYVFWYQQVLKNEFKFLISFQNENVFDETGMPKERFSAKCLPNSPCSLEIQATKLEDSAVYFCASSPPSGVGVDEQYFGPGTRLTVT.

V and J are TRBV27 and TRBJ1-5; TRBD1 might be the D (5 bases). Germline V CDR1 and CDR2: MNHEY, SMNVEV (reference sequence). Deletions cut 4 bases from V and 3 bases from J, with 7 bases between. This CDR3 has 13 residues. The CDR3 region is CASSSGINQPQHF. CDR3 bases: TGTGCCAGCAGTTCAGGGATCAATCAGCCCCAGCATTTT.

This chain uses TRBV7-3 with TRBJ1-3, with TRBD1 matching 10 bases. J was trimmed by 1 base and V by 5 bases; bases with no gene match: 2. CDR1 is SGHTA and CDR2 is FQGTGA in the germline V gene. CDR3 length: 15 residues. In nucleotides, the CDR3 is TGTGCCAGCAGCCGACAGGGGGCATCTGGAAACACCATATATTTT. This translates into CASSRQGASGNTIYF.

The chain has TRBV13 and TRBJ2-7; D is uncertain. The CDR3 has 14 amino acids. V was shortened by 0 bases and J by 2 bases, with 8 bases between the two germline ends. Germline assignment: CDR1 PRHDT and CDR2 FYEKMQ (reference sequence). The CDR3 nucleotides read TGTGCCAGCAGCTTAGGACGCACAACCTACGAGCAGTACTTC. It is translated as CASSLGRTTYEQYF.

The chain couples TRBV2 to TRBJ2-7; 11 nucleotides agree with TRBD1. J was trimmed by 6 bases and V by 4 bases; bases with no gene match: 14. This CDR3 is built from 17 residues. Germline V lookup: CDR1 SNHLY, CDR2 FYNNEI. The CDR3 reads CASSVVPPDRGLREQYF. In DNA, the CDR3 is TGTGCCAGCAGTGTCGTTCCCCCGGACAGGGGGCTCCGCGAGCAGTACTTC.

The chain carries TRBV6-6 and TRBJ2-5, with D unclear. CDR1 is MNHNY and CDR2 is SVGAGI in the germline V gene (reference sequence). The CDR3 is made up of 15 amino acids. Between the trimmed V and J ends, which lost 0 bases and 1 base, there was a span of 9 bases. This CDR3 is CASSYSSTPQETQYF. The CDR3 DNA is TGTGCCAGCAGTTACTCTTCGACACCCCAAGAGACCCAGTACTTC.

V usage is TRBV5-5 and J usage is TRBJ1-1, with D possibly being TRBD1 (6 bases). The CDR3 covers 15 residues. The V end was cut by 0 bases, the J end by 3 bases, with 12 bases between. CDR1 is SGHKS and CDR2 is YYEKEE in the germline V gene (reference sequence). The CDR3 sequence is CASSLGGRGDTEAFF. CDR3 nucleotide sequence: TGTGCCAGCAGCTTGGGGGGCAGGGGCGACACTGAAGCTTTCTTT. Full variable domain (remainder filled in from reference TRBV5-5 and TRBJ1-1): DAGVTQSPTHLIKTRGQQVTLRCSPISGHKSVSWYQQVLGQGPQFIFQYYEKEERGRGNFPDRFSARQFPNYSSELNVNALLLGDSALYLCASSLGGRGDTEAFFGQGTRLTVV.

This clone was found once. J is TRBJ1-4 and V is TRBV2; D call uncertain. V was shortened by 2 bases and J by 8 bases, with 12 bases between the two germline ends. Germline CDR1 is SNHLY and CDR2 is FYNNEI. The CDR3 contains 14 residues. CDR3 loop: CASSELTRREKLFF. CDR3 sequence (DNA): TGTGCCAGCAGTGAATTAACTCGGCGCGAAAAACTGTTTTTT.

CDR3: CASSKGDSGGRGTDTQYF. CDR3 sequence (DNA): TGTGCCAGCAGCAAAGGGGATAGCGGGGGGAGGGGCACAGATACGCAGTATTTT. The chain employs TRBV21-1 and TRBJ2-3; no check of the table's D call, TRBD2, against the DNA was made. TRBV21-1 is given as a pseudogene. The CDR3 is 18 amino acids.

The count of this clone is one. The chain carries TRBV2 and TRBJ2-5; 13 bases map to TRBD2. This CDR3 spans 15 amino acids. The V gene end was trimmed by 6 bases and the J gene end by 7 bases; junction bases not matched to a gene: 8. Germline CDR1 reads SNHLY; CDR2 reads FYNNEI. In DNA form, the CDR3 reads TGTGCCAGCAGCGGACTAGCGGGGGCTCAGGCGACCCAGTACTTC. It yields the protein CASSGLAGAQATQYF.

The gene calls are TRBV4-1 and TRBJ2-5, with D possibly TRBD1 on 5 matching bases. The V gene's germline CDR1 is MGHRA and CDR2 YSYEKL. This CDR3 has 14 amino acids. V lost 4 bases to trimming and J lost 5 bases, with 14 bases between them. CDR3 coding DNA: TGCGCCAGCAGCCGCGCTTGGGCAGGGGAGACCCAGTACTTC. Translated, it gives CASSRAWAGETQYF.

This clone was detected only a few times. V is TRBV5-1 and J is TRBJ1-3; 8 positions match TRBD1. CDR1 and CDR2 from the germline V gene are SGHRS and YFSETQ. There are 18 residues in the CDR3. The V segment lost 0 bases and the J segment 0 bases; nucleotides outside the gene matches: 8. The CDR3 reads CASSLARTGTISGNTIYF. In DNA, the CDR3 is TGCGCCAGCAGCTTGGCCCGGACAGGGACGATCTCTGGAAACACCATATATTTT. The full variable domain, its missing parts supplied by reference TRBV5-1 and TRBJ1-3, is KAGVTQTPRYLIKTRGQQVTLSCSPISGHRSVSWYQQTPGQGLQFLFEYFSETQRNKGNFPGRFSGRQFSNSRSEMNVSTLELGDSALYLCASSLARTGTISGNTIYFGEGSWLTVV.

The rearrangement uses TRBV5-1 and TRBJ1-1, with 7 bases aligning to TRBD1. V gave up 4 bases and J gave up 7 bases; unmatched junction bases: 4. CDR3 length: 12 amino acids. Germline CDR1 SGHRS, CDR2 YFSETQ. This CDR3 reads CASSRRDSEAFF. CDR3 nucleotide sequence: TGCGCCAGCAGCCGTCGGGACAGTGAAGCTTTCTTT.

The chain combines TRBV27 with TRBJ2-7, with TRBD2 as a possible D gene (5 bases). Germline CDR1 reads MNHEY; CDR2 reads SMNVEV (reference sequence). Trimming took off 4 bases at V and 4 bases at J, with 14 bases between the two ends. CDR3 length: 14 residues. In DNA, the CDR3 is TGTGCCAGCAGTTGGGGAGCCATGGCTTACGAGCAGTACTTC. Its protein product is CASSWGAMAYEQYF.

The CDR3 sequence: CASSLTGFKETQYF. As DNA, the CDR3 is TGTGCCAGCAGCCTGACAGGGTTTAAAGAGACCCAGTACTTC. V and J are TRBV7-6 and TRBJ2-5, with 7 bases lining up with TRBD1. After removal of 5 bases from V and 3 bases from J, the junction contained 6 bases not matched to a gene. Germline values: CDR1 SGHVS, CDR2 FNYEAQ. The CDR3 loop spans 14 amino acids.

The chain couples TRBV5-1 to TRBJ2-5; TRBD1 aligns across 8 bases. V dropped 4 bases and J dropped 5; count of bases not matched to a gene: 7. This CDR3 comprises 14 residues. The germline CDR1 and CDR2 sequences are SGHRS and YFSETQ. The CDR3 region has the DNA TGCGCCAGCAGCCCTGGACAGGGTTGGGAGACCCAGTACTTC. It codes for CASSPGQGWETQYF.

The chain recombines TRBV6-6 with TRBJ1-1; 9 nucleotides match TRBD1. Germline CDR1 is MNHNY and CDR2 is SVGAGI (reference sequence). This CDR3 has 13 amino acids. The junction had 3 bases not matched to a gene; V was cut back by 0 bases and J by 10 bases. This chain's CDR3 is CASSYSGTGRAFF. CDR3 sequence (DNA): TGTGCCAGCAGTTACTCGGGGACAGGGAGAGCTTTCTTT.

V and J are TRBV5-1 and TRBJ2-7, with D possibly TRBD1 on 5 matching bases. Germline V lookup: CDR1 SGHRS, CDR2 YFSETQ. V lost 5 bases to trimming and J lost 3 bases, with 12 bases between them. There are 13 residues in the CDR3. Here the CDR3 DNA reads TGCGCCAGCAGTTCCTCTCAGGGCTACGAGCAGTACTTC. This translates into CASSSSQGYEQYF.

The table lists this clone with a count of one. The rearrangement joins TRBV4-1 to TRBJ2-7; either TRBD1 or TRBD2 may fit D (5 bases each). CDR1 is MGHRA and CDR2 is YSYEKL in the germline V gene. The CDR3 is made up of 14 amino acids. V shed 1 base and J shed 2 bases, with 9 bases lying between them. Written as DNA, the CDR3 is TGCGCCAGCAGCCAAGCCGAGGGACCCTACGAGCAGTACTTC. It yields the protein CASSQAEGPYEQYF.

The V gene is TRBV2, the J gene TRBJ1-3; D ambiguous. Trimming left V 3 bases short and J 2 bases short, with 11 bases between. Germline V gene sequence: CDR1 SNHLY, CDR2 FYNNEI. This CDR3 region has 15 residues. CDR3 DNA: TGTGCCAGCAGTGAGTCAGGCCCCCCTGGAAACACCATATATTTT. Protein sequence: CASSESGPPGNTIYF.

This clone has just one count. The chain combines TRBV2 with TRBJ1-1, with D perhaps TRBD1 (6 bases). V dropped 8 bases and J dropped 4 bases, with 17 bases sitting between them. This CDR3 is 14 amino acids long. The germline V gene encodes CDR1 SNHLY and CDR2 FYNNEI. For the CDR3, the DNA is TGTGCCAGCCACTCCGGGGGCGCGGGCACTGAAGCTTTCTTT. It is translated as CASHSGGAGTEAFF.

The chain joins TRBV5-1 to TRBJ2-7, with 7 bases lining up with TRBD1. V lost 4 bases and J lost 2; bases outside the gene matches: 6. The CDR3 sequence is 14 residues long. Germline values: CDR1 SGHRS, CDR2 YFSETQ. CDR3 in amino acids: CASSQGDRTYEQYF. As DNA, the CDR3 is TGCGCCAGCAGCCAGGGGGACAGAACCTACGAGCAGTACTTC.

CDR3 sequence (DNA): TGCGCCAGCAGCCAAGAAGGGACAGGGGCCGGTCAGCCCCAGCATTTT. Translating it yields CASSQEGTGAGQPQHF. The chain recombines TRBV4-1 with TRBJ1-5, with 10 bases that match TRBD1. V was pared by 0 bases and J by 6 bases, with 5 bases of the junction left unmatched. Germline CDR1 reads MGHRA; CDR2 reads YSYEKL. The CDR3 contains 16 residues.

The genes are TRBV5-6 and TRBJ1-2; no clear D. The germline V gene has CDR1 SGHDT and CDR2 YYEEEE. Trimming took off 0 bases at V and 3 bases at J, with 0 bases between the two ends. The CDR3 runs to 11 residues. CDR3 in amino acids: CASSLDYGYTF. CDR3 DNA sequence: TGTGCCAGCAGCTTGGACTATGGCTACACCTTC.

V is TRBV5-6 and J is TRBJ2-7; 9 bases align to TRBD1. Trimming removed 1 base from V and 0 bases from J; junction bases left unmatched: 5. The CDR3 consists of 16 residues. Germline-derived CDR1 and CDR2 are SGHDT and YYEEEE. The CDR3 protein is CASSLRGTGYSYEQYF. The CDR3 DNA reads TGTGCCAGCAGCTTGAGGGGGACAGGGTACTCCTACGAGCAGTACTTC. Full variable domain (missing parts from reference TRBV5-6 and TRBJ2-7): DAGVTQSPTHLIKTRGQQVTLRCSPKSGHDTVSWYQQALGQGPQFIFQYYEEEERQRGNFPDRFSGHQFPNYSSELNVNALLLGDSALYLCASSLRGTGYSYEQYFGPGTRLTVT.

The genes are TRBV30 and TRBJ2-2; TRBD2 agrees at 7 bases. The V gene end was trimmed by 0 bases and the J gene end by 6 bases; junction bases not matched to a gene: 1. The CDR3 has 13 amino acids. Germline values: CDR1 GTSNPN, CDR2 SVGIG (reference sequence). In DNA, the CDR3 is TGTGCCTGGAGTGTTGGGGGGGCCGGGGAGCTGTTTTTT. This translates into CAWSVGGAGELFF.

V usage is TRBV5-6 and J usage is TRBJ2-7; D is tentatively TRBD1 or TRBD2 (6 bases each). V shed 4 bases and J shed 5 bases, with 13 bases lying between them. CDR1 and CDR2 (germline): SGHDT, YYEEEE. The CDR3 runs 13 residues. The CDR3 DNA follows: TGTGCCAGCAGCCCCTTAGGGGGGAACGAGCAGTACTTC. The encoded protein is CASSPLGGNEQYF.

The V call is TRBV30, the J call TRBJ2-7; 7 bases agree with TRBD2. With 5 bases clipped from V and 7 bases from J, the junction kept 8 bases outside the gene matches. The CDR3 is 12 amino acids. The germline CDR1 and CDR2 sequences are GTSNPN and SVGIG (reference sequence). CDR3 region: CAWGLGGFEQYF. The CDR3 DNA is TGTGCCTGGGGTTTGGGGGGGTTTGAGCAGTACTTC.

V and J are TRBV7-9 and TRBJ1-5; 10 nucleotides agree with TRBD1. Germline lookup yields CDR1 SEHNR and CDR2 FQNEAQ (reference sequence). V lost 5 bases and J lost 7; bases outside the gene matches: 5. The CDR3 runs 14 residues. The DNA for the CDR3 is TGTGCCAGCAGCGCCGGACAGGGGGGCCAGCCCCAGCATTTT. Protein sequence: CASSAGQGGQPQHF.